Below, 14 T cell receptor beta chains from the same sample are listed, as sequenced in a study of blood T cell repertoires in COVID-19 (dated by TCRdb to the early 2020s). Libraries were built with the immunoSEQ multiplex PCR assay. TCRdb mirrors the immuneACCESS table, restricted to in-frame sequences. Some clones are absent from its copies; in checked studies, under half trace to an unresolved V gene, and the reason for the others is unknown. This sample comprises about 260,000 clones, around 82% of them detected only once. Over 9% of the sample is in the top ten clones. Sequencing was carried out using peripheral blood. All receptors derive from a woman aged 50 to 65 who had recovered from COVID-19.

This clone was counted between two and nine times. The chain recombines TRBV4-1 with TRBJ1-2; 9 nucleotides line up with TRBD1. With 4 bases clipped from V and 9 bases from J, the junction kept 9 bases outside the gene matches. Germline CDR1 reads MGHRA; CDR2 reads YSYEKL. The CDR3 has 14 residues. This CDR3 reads CASSRYLGQGSYTF. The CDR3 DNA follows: TGCGCCAGCAGCCGTTACCTGGGACAGGGAAGCTACACCTTC.

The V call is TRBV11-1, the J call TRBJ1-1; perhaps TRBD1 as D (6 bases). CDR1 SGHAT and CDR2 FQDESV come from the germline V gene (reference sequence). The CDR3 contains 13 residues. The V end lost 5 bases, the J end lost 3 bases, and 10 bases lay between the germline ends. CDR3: CASSLRGDTEAFF. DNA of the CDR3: TGTGCCAGCAGCCTCAGGGGTGACACTGAAGCTTTCTTT.

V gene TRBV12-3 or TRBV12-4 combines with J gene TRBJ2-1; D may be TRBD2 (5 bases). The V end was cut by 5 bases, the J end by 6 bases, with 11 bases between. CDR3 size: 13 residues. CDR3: CASSLGIPNEQFF. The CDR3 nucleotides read TGTGCCAGCAGTCTCGGGATCCCCAATGAGCAGTTCTTC.

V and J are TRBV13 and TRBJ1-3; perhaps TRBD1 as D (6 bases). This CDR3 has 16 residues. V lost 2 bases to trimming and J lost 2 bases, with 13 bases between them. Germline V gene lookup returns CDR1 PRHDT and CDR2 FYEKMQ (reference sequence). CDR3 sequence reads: CASSLFRAGAGNTIYF. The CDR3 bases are TGTGCCAGCAGCTTATTTCGCGCAGGGGCTGGAAACACCATATATTTT.

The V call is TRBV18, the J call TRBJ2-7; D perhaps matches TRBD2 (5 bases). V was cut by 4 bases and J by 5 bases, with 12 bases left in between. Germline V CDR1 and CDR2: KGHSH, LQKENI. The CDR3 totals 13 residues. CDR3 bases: TGTGCCAGCTCACGCGGGCAGGTCGACGAGCAGTACTTC. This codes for CASSRGQVDEQYF.

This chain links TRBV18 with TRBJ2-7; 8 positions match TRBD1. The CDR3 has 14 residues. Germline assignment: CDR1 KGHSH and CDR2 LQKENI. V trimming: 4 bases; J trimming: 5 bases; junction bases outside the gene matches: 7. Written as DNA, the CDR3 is TGTGCCAGCTCACTTACAGGGGGGAAGGACGAGCAGTACTTC. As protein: CASSLTGGKDEQYF.

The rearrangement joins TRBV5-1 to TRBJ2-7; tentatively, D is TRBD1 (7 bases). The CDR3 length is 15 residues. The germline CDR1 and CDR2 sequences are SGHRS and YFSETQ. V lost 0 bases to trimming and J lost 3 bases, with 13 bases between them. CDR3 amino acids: CASSLDPGGLYEQYF. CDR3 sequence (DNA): TGCGCCAGCAGCTTGGATCCAGGGGGGCTCTACGAGCAGTACTTC.

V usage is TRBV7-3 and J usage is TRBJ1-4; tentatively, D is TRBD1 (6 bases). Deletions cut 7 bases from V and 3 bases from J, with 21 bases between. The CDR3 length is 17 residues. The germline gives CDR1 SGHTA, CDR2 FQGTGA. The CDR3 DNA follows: TGTGCCAGCACCCACGGCCCTGCGACAGGATCTAATGAAAAACTGTTTTTT. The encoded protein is CASTHGPATGSNEKLFF. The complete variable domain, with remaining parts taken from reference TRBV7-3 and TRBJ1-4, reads GAGVSQTPSNKVTEKGKYVELRCDPISGHTALYWYRQSLGQGPEFLIYFQGTGAADDSGLPNDRFFAVRPEGSVSTLKIQRTERGDSAVYLCASTHGPATGSNEKLFFGSGTQLSVL.

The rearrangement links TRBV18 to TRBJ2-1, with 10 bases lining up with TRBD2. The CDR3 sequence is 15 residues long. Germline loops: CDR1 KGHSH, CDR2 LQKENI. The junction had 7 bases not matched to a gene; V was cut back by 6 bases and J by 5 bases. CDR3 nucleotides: TGTGCCAGCTCCGAGGCTAGCGGGGGAAACAATGAGCAGTTCTTC. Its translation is CASSEASGGNNEQFF.

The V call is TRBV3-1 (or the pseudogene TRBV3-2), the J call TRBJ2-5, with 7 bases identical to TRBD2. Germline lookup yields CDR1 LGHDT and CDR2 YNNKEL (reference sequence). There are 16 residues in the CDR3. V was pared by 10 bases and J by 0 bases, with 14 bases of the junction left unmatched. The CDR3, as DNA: TGTGCCACCCACTCCCCGCTAGCGGAGAACCAAGAGACCCAGTACTTC. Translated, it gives CATHSPLAENQETQYF.

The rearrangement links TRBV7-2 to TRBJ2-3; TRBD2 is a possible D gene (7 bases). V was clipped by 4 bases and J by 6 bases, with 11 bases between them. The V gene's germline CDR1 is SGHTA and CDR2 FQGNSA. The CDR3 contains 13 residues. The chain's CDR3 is CASSSGGRDTQYF. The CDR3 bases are TGTGCCAGCAGCTCCGGGGGGCGGGATACGCAGTATTTT. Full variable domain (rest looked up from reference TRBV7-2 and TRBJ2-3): GAGVSQSPSNKVTEKGKDVELRCDPISGHTALYWYRQSLGQGLEFLIYFQGNSAPDKSGLPSDRFSAERTGGSVSTLTIQRTQQEDSAVYLCASSSGGRDTQYFGPGTRLTVL.

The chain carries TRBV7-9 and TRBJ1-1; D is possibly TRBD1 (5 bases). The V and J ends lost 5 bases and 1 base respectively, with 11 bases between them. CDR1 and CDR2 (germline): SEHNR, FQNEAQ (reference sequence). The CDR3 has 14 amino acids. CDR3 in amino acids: CASSPITGNTEAFF. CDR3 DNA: TGTGCCAGCAGCCCTATAACAGGGAACACTGAAGCTTTCTTT.

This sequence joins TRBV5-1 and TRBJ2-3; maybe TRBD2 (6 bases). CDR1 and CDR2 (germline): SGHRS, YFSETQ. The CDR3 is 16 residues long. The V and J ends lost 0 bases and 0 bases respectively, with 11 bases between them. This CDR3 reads CASSLAGGASTDTQYF. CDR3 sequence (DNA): TGCGCCAGCAGCTTGGCAGGCGGGGCTAGCACAGATACGCAGTATTTT.

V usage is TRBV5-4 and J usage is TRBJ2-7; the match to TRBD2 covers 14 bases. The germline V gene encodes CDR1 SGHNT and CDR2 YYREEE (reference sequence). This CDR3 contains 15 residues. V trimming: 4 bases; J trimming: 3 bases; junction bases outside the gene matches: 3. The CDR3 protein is CASSLGLAGVYEQYF. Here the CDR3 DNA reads TGTGCCAGCAGCCTGGGACTAGCGGGAGTCTACGAGCAGTACTTC. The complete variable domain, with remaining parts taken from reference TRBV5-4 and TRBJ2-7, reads ETGVTQSPTHLIKTRGQQVTLRCSSQSGHNTVSWYQQALGQGPQFIFQYYREEENGRGNFPPRFSGLQFPNYSSELNVNALELDDSALYLCASSLGLAGVYEQYFGPGTRLTVT.